Sequencing of this TCR beta chain was carried out in a study of human T cells and chemical hapten exposure. The ends lost 3 bases at V and 2 bases at J; junction bases unmatched: 6. The germline V gene encodes CDR1 LNHDA and CDR2 SQIVND (reference sequence). The CDR3 has 17 amino acids. This clonotype was picked up many times. Via MiXCR, TCRdb re-called the RACE reads, giving one row per CDR3 protein. The table lists around 100,000 distinct CDR3 sequences, approximately 11% of them singletons. Time point meaning: patch test 1, 2 weeks after DPC sensitization. The treatment is: therapeutic diphenylcyclopropenone sensitization with weekly scalp DPC.

The clonotype comes from a woman in her thirties or forties with alopecia areata. Some clones in this sample may be carry-over from other donors' samples. The chain recombines TRBV19 with TRBJ2-5; TRBD2 matches 13 bases. The sample here was whole blood, taken in connection with sensitization to the hapten diphenylcyclopropenone (DPC). CDR3: CASSIPGLAGDQETQYF. CDR3 in DNA: TGTGCCAGTAGTATCCCTGGACTAGCGGGGGATCAAGAGACCCAGTACTTC.